This entry concerns a single TCR beta chain. Antigen specificity is unknown. V lost 2 bases and J lost 4, with 14 bases in between. This CDR3 has 15 residues. The V gene's germline CDR1 is MNHNY and CDR2 SVGAGI (reference sequence). All patients experienced relapse after autologous stem cell transplantation, and brentuximab vedotin exposure was variable. Libraries were prepared by immunoSEQ multiplex PCR; TCRdb keeps only in-frame clonotypes and omits some of them. The sample carries about 150,000 clones, 78% recorded once. The data are from a study of PD-1 blockade in classical Hodgkin lymphoma. Study-wide background: Nivolumab dosing for patients was 3 mg/kg, administered intravenously every 2 weeks.

Study findings and constraints: Prior to therapy, complete responders displayed diversity much like that of newly diagnosed patients. CD4+ TCR diversity rose significantly by C4D1, and CD8+ TCR diversity did not.

The V gene is TRBV6-6, the J gene TRBJ1-2, with D perhaps TRBD1 (5 bases). The origin of this receptor is a human donor with classical Hodgkin lymphoma. Sequencing was performed on peripheral blood mononuclear cells (PBMCs), taken before the second cycle of nivolumab. In DNA form, the CDR3 reads TGTGCCAGCAGTTACCTGGGGACGTCTGGCTATGGCTACACCTTC. It yields the protein CASSYLGTSGYGYTF.